Listed here are 27 T cell receptor beta chains from one sample, sequenced in a study of T cells expressing NK-cell markers. With the 5' RACE reads reprocessed, TCRdb shows one record per CDR3 protein and no DNA. The repertoire table contains about 300,000 distinct CDR3 sequences. Sequencing used blood T cells: a sorted CD56 or NKG2C T cell subset, CD4+ or CD8+ T cells, or bulk PBMC T cells (not recorded which). The receptors stem from a woman between 18 and 70 years old in good health.

This chain links TRBV7-2 with TRBJ1-1; lacking DNA, the TRBD1 call made by TCRdb goes unchecked. Germline V lookup: CDR1 SGHTA, CDR2 FQGNSA. The CDR3 is made up of 14 amino acids. The CDR3 sequence: CASSPQGGDTEAFF.

The CDR3 here is CASTHRDRGRSEAFF. V is TRBV12-3 or TRBV12-4 and J is TRBJ1-1; TCRdb selects TRBD1, and the lack of DNA leaves this call unchecked. The CDR3 runs to 15 residues.

The J gene is TRBJ2-1, the V gene TRBV29-1. The CDR3 spans 14 residues. In germline, CDR1 is SQVTM, CDR2 ANQGSEA. CDR3 sequence: CSVEPRLGYNEQFF.

The rearrangement joins TRBV20-1 to TRBJ2-1. This CDR3 is built from 15 residues. Germline CDR1 and CDR2: DFQATT and SNEGSKA (reference sequence). The chain's CDR3 is CSAEKTQSSYNEQFF.

The chain uses TRBV12-3 or TRBV12-4 and TRBJ1-5. CDR3 size: 16 residues. CDR3 amino acids: CASSRGHGFSNQPQHF.

The chain links TRBV7-2 to TRBJ2-1; TCRdb returns TRBD2, unconfirmable since there is no DNA. CDR1 and CDR2 from the germline V gene are SGHTA and FQGNSA. The CDR3 totals 15 residues. The CDR3 protein is CASSLVGVGYNEQFF.

The rearrangement joins TRBV29-1 to TRBJ2-3. Per the germline V gene, CDR1 is SQVTM and CDR2 is ANQGSEA. The CDR3 consists of 15 residues. The CDR3 region is CSVEGSGSSTDTQYF.

The chain uses TRBV6-5 and TRBJ2-1; there is no DNA to check the TCRdb D call of TRBD1. The germline gives CDR1 MNHEY, CDR2 SVGAGI. CDR3 length: 12 amino acids. Here the CDR3 reads CASRPQGYEQFF.

This chain links TRBV5-4 with TRBJ2-1. The CDR3 runs 15 residues. The germline gives CDR1 SGHNT, CDR2 YYREEE (reference sequence). CDR3 region: CASSSDGSSYNEQFF.

The chain couples TRBV10-3 to TRBJ1-4; TCRdb indicates TRBD1, and absent DNA this call remains unverified. Germline CDR1 reads ENHRY; CDR2 reads SYGVKD. This CDR3 contains 16 residues. CDR3 residues: CAISESQGHRNEKLFF.

The chain couples TRBV4-2 to TRBJ2-2; as DNA is missing, the TRBD1 call by TCRdb cannot be tested. CDR1 and CDR2 (germline): LGHNA, YNFKEQ. The CDR3 consists of 18 residues. CDR3 protein: CASSQGPLGGGNTGELFF.

The chain is built from TRBV7-2 and TRBJ2-5; as DNA is missing, the TRBD1 call by TCRdb cannot be tested. In germline, CDR1 is SGHTA, CDR2 FQGNSA. The CDR3 totals 13 residues. The CDR3 is CASSRDRQKTQYF.

The V and J genes are TRBV5-1 and TRBJ2-7; TCRdb outputs TRBD1, but without DNA this stays unchecked. CDR1 is SGHRS and CDR2 is YFSETQ in the germline V gene. The CDR3 runs 15 residues. This CDR3 reads CASRPLGSPPYEQYF.

The rearrangement joins TRBV29-1 to TRBJ2-3; TCRdb designates TRBD1, a call that cannot be tested without DNA. Germline values: CDR1 SQVTM, CDR2 ANQGSEA. There are 15 residues in the CDR3. CDR3 loop: CSVVGDRGGTDTQYF.

The chain uses TRBV28 and TRBJ2-6. Per the germline V gene, CDR1 is MDHEN and CDR2 is SYDVKM. The CDR3 covers 16 residues. The chain's CDR3 is CASSQVKGSGANVLTF.

This chain uses TRBV7-9 with TRBJ2-5; the TCRdb call, TRBD2, lacks DNA for checking. This CDR3 is 17 amino acids long. The germline gives CDR1 SEHNR, CDR2 FQNEAQ (reference sequence). The CDR3 reads CASSLRTSGRLQETQYF.

The chain employs TRBV15 and TRBJ2-7; checking the TCRdb D call of TRBD1 is not possible without DNA. Looked up from germline, CDR1 is LNHNV and CDR2 is YYDKDF (reference sequence). The CDR3 has 17 amino acids. CDR3 region: CATSAHHRTGSHYEQYF.

This chain connects TRBV27 to TRBJ1-1; TCRdb picks TRBD1, but there is no DNA to check that call. The germline gives CDR1 MNHEY, CDR2 SMNVEV (reference sequence). The length of the CDR3 is 14 residues. CDR3 sequence: CASSSPGWGTEAFF.

The chain employs TRBV6-5 and TRBJ2-1; TCRdb returns TRBD2, unconfirmable since there is no DNA. The CDR3 runs 16 residues. Germline CDR1 MNHEY, CDR2 SVGAGI. The CDR3 reads CASSYVAGGPRNEQFF.

The gene calls are TRBV7-8 and TRBJ2-5. Germline CDR1 is SGHVS and CDR2 is FQNEAQ. This CDR3 region has 14 residues. The CDR3: CASSLFGSQETQYF.

The chain joins TRBV7-2 to TRBJ1-1. Germline V gene sequence: CDR1 SGHTA, CDR2 FQGNSA. There are 15 residues in the CDR3. The CDR3: CASSLAGPMNTEAFF.

The chain carries TRBV4-3 and TRBJ2-3; the D gene TCRdb calls, TRBD2, cannot be checked with no DNA. The CDR3 covers 16 residues. The germline V gene has CDR1 LGHNA and CDR2 YSLEER. CDR3: CASSQDWGPTGDTQYF.

This sequence joins TRBV20-1 and TRBJ2-1; the TCRdb D gene call, TRBD2, has no DNA to confirm it. The CDR3 is made up of 14 amino acids. The V gene's germline CDR1 is DFQATT and CDR2 SNEGSKA (reference sequence). CDR3: CSARERLVSHEQFF.

The CDR3 sequence: CATSRDGGGYTGELFF. V is TRBV15 and J is TRBJ2-2; without DNA, the TCRdb call of TRBD1 cannot be checked. This CDR3 comprises 16 residues. Germline V lookup: CDR1 LNHNV, CDR2 YYDKDF (reference sequence).

The chain employs TRBV20-1 and TRBJ1-5. Germline V gene data show CDR1 as DFQATT and CDR2 as SNEGSKA (reference sequence). This CDR3 is built from 15 residues. This chain's CDR3 is CSAGKGGPYNQPQHF.

The J gene is TRBJ2-2, the V gene TRBV5-8; the TCRdb call, TRBD1, lacks DNA for checking. Germline CDR1 is SGHTS and CDR2 is YDEGEE. This CDR3 is 12 amino acids long. The CDR3 sequence: CASRARSAALFF.

The gene calls are TRBV20-1 and TRBJ2-1; there is no DNA to check the TCRdb D call of TRBD2. Per germline, CDR1 DFQATT and CDR2 SNEGSKA (reference sequence). This CDR3 is 15 amino acids long. The CDR3 region is CSARDRLVSYNEQFF.